Presented here are 20 T cell receptor beta chains from one specimen sequenced in a study of neoadjuvant anti-PD-1 for oral cavity cancer. The protocol was immunoSEQ multiplex PCR, while the TCRdb copy is restricted to in-frame clones and leaves out a portion. The repertoire holds around 81,000 clones, with 84% as singletons. This material consisted of PBMCs, taken before nivolumab (anti-PD-1) treatment. The receptors here all came from a person between 35 and 79 years old with oral cavity squamous cell carcinoma.

This clone was recorded a few times. The chain uses TRBV6-6 and TRBJ2-2; TRBD1 matches at 7 bases. V gave up 5 bases and J gave up 4 bases; unmatched junction bases: 7. The germline V gene has CDR1 MNHNY and CDR2 SVGAGI (reference sequence). The length of the CDR3 is 15 residues. CDR3 DNA: TGTGCCAGCAGTGGAGGACAGGTTCCCACCGGGGAGCTGTTTTTT. This sequence encodes CASSGGQVPTGELFF.

V and J are TRBV12-5 and TRBJ2-1; D not resolved. Per germline, CDR1 LGHNT and CDR2 FRNRAP. This CDR3 spans 13 amino acids. The V end was cut by 5 bases, the J end by 3 bases, with 8 bases between. CDR3 in amino acids: CASGRYSYNEQFF. CDR3 sequence (DNA): TGTGCTAGTGGTCGTTATAGCTACAATGAGCAGTTCTTC.

This sequence joins TRBV2 and TRBJ1-2, with TRBD1 matching 8 bases. The germline CDR1 and CDR2 sequences are SNHLY and FYNNEI. The CDR3 covers 14 residues. V trimming: 2 bases; J trimming: 6 bases; junction bases outside the gene matches: 5. CDR3 nucleotide sequence: TGTGCCAGCAGTGAAATGAAGACAGGGGATGGCTACACCTTC. This codes for CASSEMKTGDGYTF.

The chain employs TRBV30 and TRBJ1-1; no reliable D call. The length of the CDR3 is 13 residues. V was pared by 2 bases and J by 8 bases, with 15 bases between. The germline V gene has CDR1 GTSNPN and CDR2 SVGIG (reference sequence). CDR3 DNA: TGTGCCTGGAGTCACCCCCCCCAGACAGAAGCTTTCTTT. Translation: CAWSHPPQTEAFF. Complete variable domain (other parts from reference TRBV30 and TRBJ1-1): SQTIHQWPATLVQPVGSPLSLECTVEGTSNPNLYWYRQAAGRGLQLLFYSVGIGQISSEVPQNLSASRPQDRQFILSSKKLLLSDSGFYLCAWSHPPQTEAFFGQGTRLTVV.

The chain employs TRBV10-3 and TRBJ1-1; TRBD1 agrees at 9 bases. Germline CDR1 and CDR2: ENHRY and SYGVKD. This CDR3 is built from 14 residues. Unmatched junction bases numbered 9, after V lost 6 bases and J lost 7 bases. This CDR3 reads CAIRQPPTGGEAFF. The CDR3 DNA is TGTGCCATCAGGCAGCCCCCGACAGGGGGTGAAGCTTTCTTT.

The V gene is TRBV10-3, the J gene TRBJ2-1, with D possibly matching TRBD2 (5 bases). The germline CDR1 and CDR2 sequences are ENHRY and SYGVKD. V lost 0 bases and J lost 2, with 8 bases in between. The CDR3 extends over 15 amino acids. CDR3: CAISESNGAYNEQFF. CDR3 DNA sequence: TGTGCCATCAGTGAGTCGAACGGGGCCTACAATGAGCAGTTCTTC.

This chain joins TRBV6-5 and TRBJ2-7; D gene uncertain. Trimming took 2 bases from V and 0 from J, leaving 8 bases between them. From germline, CDR1 is MNHEY and CDR2 SVGAGI. The CDR3 totals 14 residues. The CDR3 loop reads CASSYGVSSYEQYF. The CDR3 DNA is TGTGCCAGCAGTTACGGCGTGAGCTCCTACGAGCAGTACTTC.

The chain uses TRBV14 and TRBJ1-2; 9 nucleotides line up with TRBD1. From germline, CDR1 is SGHDN and CDR2 FVKESK. The CDR3 is made up of 15 amino acids. Unmatched junction bases numbered 7, after V lost 4 bases and J lost 4 bases. The CDR3 DNA sequence: TGTGCCAGCAGCCCAGGGACAGGGACTTCCTATGGCTACACCTTC. Translating gives CASSPGTGTSYGYTF.

The chain joins TRBV6-5 to TRBJ1-1; TRBD1 matches 10 bases. Germline CDR1 reads MNHEY; CDR2 reads SVGAGI. The CDR3 length is 16 residues. V lost 4 bases to trimming and J lost 4 bases; unmatched junction nucleotides: 9. The CDR3 nucleotides are TGTGCCAGCAGTTTCGTCCGACAGGGGGCTATCACTGAAGCTTTCTTT. Residues: CASSFVRQGAITEAFF.

This chain links TRBV4-1 with TRBJ1-2; 9 bases map to TRBD1. Germline V gene lookup returns CDR1 MGHRA and CDR2 YSYEKL. V lost 5 bases and J lost 4; bases outside the gene matches: 2. The CDR3 covers 13 residues. The DNA of the CDR3 is TGCGCCAGCAGCGGGACAGGGATCTATGGCTACACCTTC. It is translated as CASSGTGIYGYTF.

The table lists this clone with a few counts. The rearrangement joins TRBV29-1 to TRBJ1-3; TRBD1 agrees at 9 bases. This CDR3 is built from 14 residues. Per the germline V gene, CDR1 is SQVTM and CDR2 is ANQGSEA. V shed 6 bases, J shed 2 bases, and the junction held 5 bases outside the gene matches. The CDR3 DNA follows: TGCAGCGTCGTTGGGACAGGGACTGGAAACACCATATATTTT. This sequence encodes CSVVGTGTGNTIYF.

The chain is built from TRBV5-1 and TRBJ2-7; D perhaps matches TRBD2 (6 bases). The germline V gene has CDR1 SGHRS and CDR2 YFSETQ. V was pared by 4 bases and J by 0 bases, with 17 bases between. This CDR3 comprises 16 residues. The CDR3 sequence is CASSAEPGLLSYEQYF. The CDR3 DNA sequence: TGCGCCAGCAGCGCTGAGCCGGGACTCCTCTCCTACGAGCAGTACTTC.

The chain joins TRBV9 to TRBJ2-5; D is uncertain. CDR1 is SGDLS and CDR2 is YYNGEE in the germline V gene. The V end was cut by 4 bases, the J end by 3 bases, with 13 bases between. The CDR3 consists of 14 residues. The CDR3, as DNA: TGTGCCAGCAGCTCAGGCCCTCCTAAAGAGACCCAGTACTTC. It codes for CASSSGPPKETQYF.

The chain carries TRBV2 and TRBJ2-5; 7 bases match TRBD1. Looked up from germline, CDR1 is SNHLY and CDR2 is FYNNEI. V was pared by 10 bases and J by 2 bases, with 4 bases of the junction left unmatched. CDR3 length: 12 residues. The CDR3 coding sequence is TGTGCCACCAAGACAGGGCAAGAGACCCAGTACTTC. It translates to CATKTGQETQYF.

The chain recombines TRBV4-2 with TRBJ2-5, with D tentatively TRBD1 or TRBD2 (5 bases each). Germline-derived CDR1 and CDR2 are LGHNA and YNFKEQ. The V end lost 0 bases, the J end lost 5 bases, and 13 bases lay between the germline ends. The CDR3 covers 15 residues. The CDR3 DNA follows: TGTGCCAGCAGCCAAGATGGGACGCGAGGGGAGACCCAGTACTTC. Its translation: CASSQDGTRGETQYF.

The rearrangement uses TRBV10-3 and TRBJ1-1; possibly TRBD1 for D (5 bases). The CDR3 consists of 13 residues. Trimming left V 0 bases short and J 11 bases short, with 13 bases between. Germline V gives CDR1 ENHRY, CDR2 SYGVKD. This CDR3 reads CAISESGDPGAFF. As DNA, the CDR3 is TGTGCCATCAGTGAGTCGGGGGATCCCGGGGCTTTCTTT.

The V call is TRBV4-1, the J call TRBJ2-7, with D tentatively TRBD1 or TRBD2 (5 bases each). CDR1 and CDR2 from the germline V gene are MGHRA and YSYEKL. The CDR3 is 14 amino acids. With 3 bases removed from V and 6 bases from J, the gap between germline ends came to 15 bases. In nucleotides, the CDR3 is TGCGCCAGCAGCCATCTCGGGACCAACGGCGAGCAGTACTTC. Translation: CASSHLGTNGEQYF.

This clone came up a few times. The chain recombines TRBV6-5 with TRBJ1-1; 8 bases align to TRBD1. V lost 6 bases, J lost 9 bases, and 6 bases stayed unmatched. Germline CDR1 is MNHEY and CDR2 is SVGAGI. The CDR3 consists of 12 residues. The CDR3 loop reads CASSPRQGKAFF. CDR3 sequence (DNA): TGTGCCAGCAGCCCCCGACAGGGGAAAGCTTTCTTT.

This clone was seen a few times. The chain links TRBV9 to TRBJ2-1; TRBD2 agrees at 7 bases. The CDR3 extends over 14 amino acids. V shed 0 bases, J shed 8 bases, and the junction held 5 bases outside the gene matches. Looked up from germline, CDR1 is SGDLS and CDR2 is YYNGEE. The chain's CDR3 is CASSVEGLDYEQFF. As DNA, the CDR3 is TGTGCCAGCAGCGTAGAAGGACTAGACTATGAGCAGTTCTTC.

This clone was seen only a few times. The chain couples TRBV2 to TRBJ1-4, with a weak D call TRBD1 (5 bases). Deletions cut 6 bases from V and 7 bases from J, with 6 bases between. The CDR3 runs to 11 residues. Germline V gives CDR1 SNHLY, CDR2 FYNNEI. The CDR3 nucleotides read TGTGCCAGCAGGGGGGGTGAAAAACTGTTTTTT. This translates into CASRGGEKLFF.